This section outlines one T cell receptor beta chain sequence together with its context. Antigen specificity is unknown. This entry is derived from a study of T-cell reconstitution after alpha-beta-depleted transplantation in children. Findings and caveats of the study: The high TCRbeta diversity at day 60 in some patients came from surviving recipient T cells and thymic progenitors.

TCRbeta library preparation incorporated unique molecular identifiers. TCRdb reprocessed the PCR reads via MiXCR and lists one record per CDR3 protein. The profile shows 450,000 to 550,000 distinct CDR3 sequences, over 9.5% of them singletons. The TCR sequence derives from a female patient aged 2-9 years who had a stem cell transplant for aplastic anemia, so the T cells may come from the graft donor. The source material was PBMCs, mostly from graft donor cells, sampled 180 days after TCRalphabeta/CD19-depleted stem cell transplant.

CDR3 in DNA: TGCGCCAGCAGCTGGGGCAGGGGCTCGAACACCGGGGAGCTGTTTTTT. Amino acids: CASSWGRGSNTGELFF. The chain combines TRBV5-1 with TRBJ2-2, with D possibly matching TRBD1 (6 bases). From germline, CDR1 is SGHRS and CDR2 YFSETQ. CDR3 length: 16 residues. The germline V and J ends were trimmed by 3 bases and 0 bases, with 12 bases remaining between them.